Following are 21 T cell receptor beta chains from one sample sequenced in a study of blood T cell repertoires in COVID-19. Using immunoSEQ multiplex PCR, the repertoire was profiled, and TCRdb retains in-frame clones only, with some absent. The table lists 200,000 to 300,000 clones, around 89% of them singletons. Sequenced input: peripheral blood. These receptors originate from a man in his sixties who had recovered from COVID-19.

The chain couples TRBV11-3 to TRBJ1-6; no clear D gene. The length of the CDR3 is 13 residues. V was trimmed by 4 bases and J by 7 bases, leaving 8 bases between them. The germline CDR1 and CDR2 sequences are SGHNT and YENEEA. CDR3 bases: TGTGCCAGCAGCTACAACGGGAATTCACCCCTCCACTTT. Its translation: CASSYNGNSPLHF.

V usage is TRBV14 and J usage is TRBJ1-2, with TRBD1 as a possible D gene (6 bases). The CDR3 is 15 amino acids. The germline V and J ends were trimmed by 0 bases and 4 bases, with 12 bases remaining between them. Germline V gives CDR1 SGHDN, CDR2 FVKESK. The CDR3 region has the DNA TGTGCCAGCAGCCAAGATTGGGGGCGCGGCTATGGCTACACCTTC. It translates to CASSQDWGRGYGYTF. Drawing the rest from reference TRBV14 and TRBJ1-2, the complete variable domain is EAGVTQFPSHSVIEKGQTVTLRCDPISGHDNLYWYRRVMGKEIKFLLHFVKESKQDESGMPNNRFLAERTGGTYSTLKVQPAELEDSGVYFCASSQDWGRGYGYTFGSGTRLTVV.

The rearrangement joins TRBV6-2 or TRBV6-3 to TRBJ2-2; TRBD2 matches at 8 bases. V was clipped by 2 bases and J by 5 bases; unmatched bases: 16. From germline, CDR1 is MNHEY and CDR2 SVGEGT. The CDR3 contains 19 residues. The chain's CDR3 is CASSYLPLFGGEGTGELFF. CDR3 DNA: TGTGCCAGCAGTTACCTACCCCTCTTCGGGGGGGAAGGGACCGGGGAGCTGTTTTTT.

This clone was observed once. This chain links TRBV30 with TRBJ1-1; D may be TRBD1 (5 bases). CDR3 size: 13 residues. The V end lost 5 bases, the J end lost 5 bases, and 15 bases lay between the germline ends. The germline gives CDR1 GTSNPN, CDR2 SVGIG (reference sequence). CDR3 coding DNA: TGTGCCTGGTCTCAGGGTGTATGGACTGAAGCTTTCTTT. Translation: CAWSQGVWTEAFF.

The chain uses TRBV5-1 and TRBJ1-1; weak D call: TRBD1 (5 bases). The CDR3 totals 15 residues. V was cut by 0 bases and J by 8 bases, with 17 bases left in between. Per germline, CDR1 SGHRS and CDR2 YFSETQ. The CDR3 sequence is CASSLEGRTGLEAFF. The DNA for the CDR3 is TGCGCCAGCAGCTTGGAGGGCCGAACAGGCCTAGAAGCTTTCTTT.

This rearrangement joins TRBV12-3 or TRBV12-4 to TRBJ2-1, with D perhaps matching TRBD1 (6 bases). Trimming cost V 5 bases and J 7 bases, with 9 bases left between them. This CDR3 is 12 amino acids long. CDR3 nucleotide sequence: TGTGCCAGCAGTCCACAGGGTAATGAGCAGTTCTTC. It translates to CASSPQGNEQFF.

The V and J genes are TRBV19 and TRBJ1-2, with a weak D call TRBD1 (6 bases). There are 17 residues in the CDR3. Germline CDR1 reads LNHDA; CDR2 reads SQIVND (reference sequence). V was shortened by 7 bases and J by 5 bases, with 26 bases between the two germline ends. Written as DNA, the CDR3 is TGTGCCAGTACCGTCAGGGGTGCGGGCTTTGAGGATTATGGCTACACCTTC. Its protein product is CASTVRGAGFEDYGYTF. Combining the CDR3 with reference TRBV19 and TRBJ1-2 gives the whole variable domain DGGITQSPKYLFRKEGQNVTLSCEQNLNHDAMYWYRQDPGQGLRLIYYSQIVNDFQKGDIAEGYSVSREKKESFPLTVTSAQKNPTAFYLCASTVRGAGFEDYGYTFGSGTRLTVV.

The J gene is TRBJ2-2, the V gene TRBV3-1 (or the pseudogene TRBV3-2); 13 bases map to TRBD2. With 8 bases clipped from V and 6 bases from J, the junction kept 15 bases outside the gene matches. The CDR3 sequence is 18 residues long. From germline, CDR1 is LGHDT and CDR2 YNNKEL (reference sequence). CDR3 nucleotide sequence: TGTGCCAGCCGAACTAGCGGGGGGGCCTCTAGGACAGCCGGGGAGCTGTTTTTT. It is translated as CASRTSGGASRTAGELFF.

The CDR3 reads CSVVLDEQYF. In DNA form, the CDR3 reads TGCAGCGTTGTTTTAGACGAGCAGTACTTC. V and J are TRBV29-1 and TRBJ2-7, with D hard to call. Germline assignment: CDR1 SQVTM and CDR2 ANQGSEA. The V gene lost 4 bases and the J gene lost 5 bases, with 6 bases spanning the gap. This CDR3 is 10 amino acids long.

The gene calls are TRBV24-1 and TRBJ2-5; possible D gene TRBD2, 5 bases. CDR3 length equals 13 residues. Per germline, CDR1 KGHDR and CDR2 SFDVKD. V lost 5 bases, J lost 1 base, and 7 bases lay in between. The CDR3 bases are TGTGCCACCAGTGGTGAGGGCCAAGAGACCCAGTACTTC. Amino acid sequence: CATSGEGQETQYF.

The genes are TRBV6-2 or TRBV6-3 and TRBJ2-3; TRBD2 matches 15 bases. Trimming took 6 bases from V and 2 from J; bases not matched to a gene: 6. Germline CDR1 reads MNHEY; CDR2 reads SVGEGT. The CDR3 sequence is 17 residues long. This chain's CDR3 is CASSRGLAGGHTDTQYF. The CDR3 region has the DNA TGTGCCAGCAGCCGTGGACTAGCGGGGGGGCACACAGATACGCAGTATTTT.

The V gene is TRBV5-4, the J gene TRBJ2-3, with D possibly being TRBD2 (6 bases). The CDR3 runs to 16 residues. The V end lost 2 bases, the J end lost 0 bases, and 13 bases lay between the germline ends. From germline, CDR1 is SGHNT and CDR2 YYREEE (reference sequence). CDR3 amino acids: CASSLGLMLSTDTQYF. CDR3 DNA sequence: TGTGCCAGCAGCTTAGGACTAATGCTTAGCACAGATACGCAGTATTTT.

The chain has TRBV5-8 and TRBJ1-1, with D hard to call. The V end was cut by 0 bases, the J end by 4 bases, with 7 bases between. Germline V gene lookup returns CDR1 SGHTS and CDR2 YDEGEE. The CDR3 is 13 amino acids. CDR3 in DNA: TGTGCCAGCAGCTTGGGTTCCGGCACTGAAGCTTTCTTT. Its translation is CASSLGSGTEAFF. The full variable domain, its missing parts supplied by reference TRBV5-8 and TRBJ1-1, is EAGVTQSPTHLIKTRGQQATLRCSPISGHTSVYWYQQALGLGLQFLLWYDEGEERNRGNFPPRFSGRQFPNYSSELNVNALELEDSALYLCASSLGSGTEAFFGQGTRLTVV.

The CDR3 coding sequence is TGTGCCAGCAGTTACGCAGCGAACACCGGGGAGCTGTTTTTT. It encodes CASSYAANTGELFF. This chain uses TRBV6-2 or TRBV6-3 with TRBJ2-2; D uncertain. The CDR3 covers 14 residues. V lost 2 bases and J 0 bases, leaving 4 bases between the germline ends. The V gene's germline CDR1 is MNHEY and CDR2 SVGEGT.

CDR3 bases: TGTGCCAGCACCGACAGTAGCAATCAGCCCCAGCATTTT. It specifies CASTDSSNQPQHF. The genes are TRBV6-5 and TRBJ1-5, with a tentative D call TRBD1 (5 bases). Germline V gives CDR1 MNHEY, CDR2 SVGAGI. V lost 7 bases, J lost 0 bases, and 7 bases lay in between. The length of the CDR3 is 13 residues.

The gene calls are TRBV5-5 and TRBJ2-2, with 12 bases matching TRBD2. The germline CDR1 and CDR2 sequences are SGHKS and YYEKEE (reference sequence). The length of the CDR3 is 15 residues. V shed 2 bases, J shed 5 bases, and the junction held 1 base outside the gene matches. CDR3 loop: CASSLGTSGTGELFF. CDR3 nucleotide sequence: TGTGCCAGCAGCTTAGGGACTAGCGGGACCGGGGAGCTGTTTTTT.

V and J are TRBV19 and TRBJ2-3, with TRBD2 matching 10 bases. Germline assignment: CDR1 LNHDA and CDR2 SQIVND (reference sequence). V lost 3 bases to trimming and J lost 1 base; unmatched junction nucleotides: 1. This CDR3 has 15 residues. Here the CDR3 reads CASSISGGGTDTQYF. The CDR3 nucleotides are TGTGCCAGTAGTATCAGCGGGGGGGGCACAGATACGCAGTATTTT. The full variable domain, completed using reference TRBV19 and TRBJ2-3, is DGGITQSPKYLFRKEGQNVTLSCEQNLNHDAMYWYRQDPGQGLRLIYYSQIVNDFQKGDIAEGYSVSREKKESFPLTVTSAQKNPTAFYLCASSISGGGTDTQYFGPGTRLTVL.

The genes are TRBV15 and TRBJ2-2, with TRBD2 matching over 9 bases. J was trimmed by 7 bases and V by 8 bases; bases with no gene match: 5. Germline V gene sequence: CDR1 LNHNV, CDR2 YYDKDF (reference sequence). The CDR3 sequence is 13 residues long. The CDR3 region is CATGGGVIGELFF. The DNA of the CDR3 is TGTGCCACCGGCGGGGGGGTGATCGGGGAGCTGTTTTTT.

The chain joins TRBV19 to TRBJ1-1; D is unclear. Germline CDR1 reads LNHDA; CDR2 reads SQIVND (reference sequence). The CDR3 contains 12 residues. The germline V and J ends were trimmed by 10 bases and 8 bases, with 17 bases remaining between them. The CDR3: CATTFTGREAFF. CDR3 coding DNA: TGTGCCACCACTTTTACCGGGAGGGAAGCTTTCTTT.

The chain carries TRBV7-8 and TRBJ1-5; 7 bases line up with TRBD1. The CDR3 is made up of 15 amino acids. Germline V gene lookup returns CDR1 SGHVS and CDR2 FQNEAQ. V was pared by 2 bases and J by 4 bases, with 5 bases of the junction left unmatched. CDR3 sequence: CASSLRGTANQPQHF. Written as DNA, the CDR3 is TGTGCCAGCAGCTTAAGGGGGACAGCGAATCAGCCCCAGCATTTT.

The chain employs TRBV13 and TRBJ1-1, with D perhaps matching TRBD1 (5 bases). The V and J ends lost 0 bases and 6 bases respectively, with 14 bases between them. CDR3 length: 15 amino acids. The germline gives CDR1 PRHDT, CDR2 FYEKMQ (reference sequence). The CDR3 reads CASSLGTVSGSEAFF. The CDR3 DNA reads TGTGCCAGCAGCTTAGGGACAGTTTCTGGCTCTGAAGCTTTCTTT.